The 22 T cell receptor beta chains below all came from one sample that was sequenced in a study of T cells in Graves' hyperthyroidism and ophthalmopathy. TCR beta CDR3 regions were amplified from RNA. RT-PCR in the first round (using the HTBI primer set) targeted the TCR CDR3. TCRdb independently ran MiXCR on the multiplex PCR reads; one entry per CDR3 protein. The data show around 200,000 distinct CDR3 sequences, approximately 15% seen once. Sequenced sample: blood. The receptors originated from a woman between 45 and 65 years old with Graves' hyperthyroidism.

In this sample, this clonotype turned up many times. This rearrangement joins TRBV7-2 to TRBJ2-1, with 10 bases aligning to TRBD2. J gave up 1 base and V 6 bases, and 3 bases lay outside the gene matches. From germline, CDR1 is SGHTA and CDR2 FQGNSA. There are 15 residues in the CDR3. CDR3 nucleotides: TGTGCCAGCAGACTAGCGGGGATTTCCTACAATGAGCAGTTCTTC. Residues: CASRLAGISYNEQFF.

This clonotype was recorded only once. This may stem from a read error, because a much larger clone lies one nucleotide away. The CDR3 end shows no conserved phenylalanine or tryptophan, and so a read error is likely. This chain links TRBV27 with TRBJ1-3; D remains ambiguous. V lost 6 bases and J lost 0, with 6 bases in between. The CDR3 runs 13 residues. Germline V gene data show CDR1 as MNHEY and CDR2 as SMNVEV (reference sequence). The CDR3 reads CASRSTSGNTIYL. DNA of the CDR3: TGTGCCAGCAGAAGTACCTCTGGAAACACCATATATTTG.

Ten or more counts support this clonotype. The chain has TRBV5-1 and TRBJ2-1; TRBD1 aligns across 11 bases. The J segment lost 6 bases and the V segment lost 3 bases, leaving 2 bases of the junction unmatched. Germline CDR1 reads SGHRS; CDR2 reads YFSETQ. The CDR3 spans 14 residues. CDR3 DNA sequence: TGCGCCAGCAGCTGGGGGACAGGGGGCAATGAGCAGTTCTTC. Translated, it gives CASSWGTGGNEQFF.

This clonotype has a count of ten or more. The chain has TRBV5-1 and TRBJ2-7; D is unresolved. V lost 0 bases and J 2 bases, leaving 9 bases between the germline ends. CDR3 length equals 14 residues. Germline CDR1 SGHRS, CDR2 YFSETQ. The CDR3 sequence: CASSLDVRAYEQYF. The CDR3 DNA sequence: TGCGCCAGCAGCTTGGACGTCCGGGCCTACGAGCAGTACTTC.

This clonotype was detected many times. This sequence joins TRBV15 and TRBJ2-7, with D perhaps TRBD2 (7 bases). The CDR3 consists of 15 residues. Trimming removed 3 bases at V and 5 bases at J, with 17 bases between. The germline V gene has CDR1 LNHNV and CDR2 YYDKDF (reference sequence). DNA of the CDR3: TGTGCCACCAGCAGGAGGGGGGGGGGCGTCGACGAGCAGTACTTC. Encoded protein: CATSRRGGGVDEQYF.

This clonotype was seen repeatedly, ten times or more. CDR3: CASSDRPDYNEQFF. In DNA form, the CDR3 reads TGTGCCAGCAGCGATCGGCCAGATTACAATGAGCAGTTCTTC. The chain recombines TRBV11-2 with TRBJ2-1; D gene unclear. This CDR3 contains 14 residues. Looked up from germline, CDR1 is SGHAT and CDR2 is FQNNGV. Trimming took 5 bases from V and 4 from J, leaving 12 bases between them.

The chain recombines TRBV5-6 with TRBJ2-7; possibly TRBD1 or TRBD2 for D (6 bases each). The CDR3 loop spans 14 amino acids. CDR1 and CDR2 from the germline V gene are SGHDT and YYEEEE. Trimming shortened V by 7 bases and J by 3 bases, and 17 bases separated the two germline ends. The DNA of the CDR3 is TGTGCCAGCCGGGGGCCGGGACGAGGCTACGAGCAGTACTTC. It encodes CASRGPGRGYEQYF. Full variable domain (remainder filled in from reference TRBV5-6 and TRBJ2-7): DAGVTQSPTHLIKTRGQQVTLRCSPKSGHDTVSWYQQALGQGPQFIFQYYEEEERQRGNFPDRFSGHQFPNYSSELNVNALLLGDSALYLCASRGPGRGYEQYFGPGTRLTVT.

This clonotype has ten or more counts. The chain has TRBV29-1 and TRBJ2-7; 7 bases agree with TRBD1. The germline V gene has CDR1 SQVTM and CDR2 ANQGSEA. The CDR3 has 14 residues. V shed 7 bases, J shed 0 bases, and the junction held 9 bases outside the gene matches. In DNA form, the CDR3 reads TGCAGCGCCCGACCAAGACAGGGCTCCTACGAGCAGTACTTC. Translation gives CSARPRQGSYEQYF.

As regards this clonotype: A junction boundary mismatches the germline segment, possibly from a read error. The chain couples TRBV6-4 to TRBJ1-2; D is unresolved. The length of the CDR3 is 15 residues. Germline CDR1 and CDR2: MRHNA and SNTAGT. CDR3 residues: CASSYSFYGRYGYTF. CDR3 nucleotide sequence: TGTGCCAGCAGTTACTCGTTTTACGGACGCTATGGCTACACCTTC.

The chain links TRBV19 to TRBJ2-1, with 8 bases fitting TRBD2. The germline gives CDR1 LNHDA, CDR2 SQIVND (reference sequence). The V and J ends lost 3 bases and 3 bases, in that order; junction bases with no gene match: 4. This CDR3 is 15 amino acids long. The CDR3 protein is CASSIIAGFYNEQFF. CDR3 nucleotide sequence: TGTGCCAGTAGTATTATAGCGGGGTTCTACAATGAGCAGTTCTTC.

The sample holds many counts of this clonotype. The V call is TRBV2, the J call TRBJ2-7; D is perhaps TRBD1 or TRBD2 (5 bases each). The CDR3 is made up of 14 amino acids. Between the trimmed V and J ends, which lost 8 bases and 0 bases, there was a span of 14 bases. Per germline, CDR1 SNHLY and CDR2 FYNNEI. The DNA for the CDR3 is TGTGCCAGCGACGGGGCCCCGAGCTCCTACGAGCAGTACTTC. Translation: CASDGAPSSYEQYF.

This clonotype was seen repeatedly, ten times or more. The V call is TRBV3-1, the J call TRBJ2-1; a possible D gene is TRBD2 (6 bases). The germline V and J ends were trimmed by 4 bases and 8 bases, with 15 bases remaining between them. Germline CDR1 LGHDT, CDR2 YNNKEL (reference sequence). The CDR3 is 14 amino acids. CDR3 protein: CASSPHVGGDEQFF. CDR3 in DNA: TGTGCCAGCAGCCCTCATGTGGGGGGAGATGAGCAGTTCTTC.

V usage is TRBV6-1 and J usage is TRBJ2-2; perhaps TRBD2 as D (5 bases). V lost 5 bases and J lost 3, with 16 bases in between. Germline V CDR1 and CDR2: MNHNS, SASEGT. The CDR3 contains 16 residues. For the CDR3, the DNA is TGTGCCAGCAGTCTCCTATCCACTAGATACACCGGGGAGCTGTTTTTT. Translation gives CASSLLSTRYTGELFF.

The table lists this clonotype with a few counts. The J gene is TRBJ2-7, the V gene TRBV5-1, with D possibly matching TRBD2 (6 bases). V lost 3 bases, J lost 5 bases, and 9 bases lay in between. This CDR3 comprises 12 residues. The V gene's germline CDR1 is SGHRS and CDR2 YFSETQ. Here the CDR3 reads CASSSWGDEQYF. The CDR3, as DNA: TGCGCCAGCAGCTCCTGGGGGGACGAGCAGTACTTC.

This clonotype was detected many times. A much larger clonotype is one base distant, so this may be a read error. The chain combines TRBV9 with TRBJ2-3; D not resolved. The CDR3 extends over 10 amino acids. V lost 3 bases to trimming and J lost 6 bases, with 2 bases between them. From germline, CDR1 is SGDLS and CDR2 YYNGEE. CDR3 amino acids: CASSADTQYF. The CDR3 region has the DNA TGTGCCAGCAGCGCTGATACGCAGTATTTT.

This clonotype was detected ten times or more. The rearrangement links TRBV3-1 to TRBJ2-7; D is unresolved. CDR1 is LGHDT and CDR2 is YNNKEL in the germline V gene (reference sequence). The CDR3 runs 13 residues. Between the trimmed V and J ends, which lost 1 base and 3 bases, there was a span of 7 bases. The DNA for the CDR3 is TGTGCCAGCAGCCAAGGTCCTTTCTACGAGCAGTACTTC. This encodes CASSQGPFYEQYF.

V usage is TRBV24-1 and J usage is TRBJ1-1, with D uncertain. There are 17 residues in the CDR3. V lost 4 bases and J 8 bases, leaving 25 bases between the germline ends. Germline V CDR1 and CDR2: KGHDR, SFDVKD. CDR3 sequence: CATSDPGQAVGRIEAFF. CDR3 nucleotide sequence: TGTGCCACCAGTGACCCGGGTCAGGCTGTGGGGAGGATAGAAGCTTTCTTT.

The table lists this clonotype with many counts. The V call is TRBV7-2, the J call TRBJ2-3; 8 nucleotides align to TRBD1. The CDR3 is 14 residues long. Looked up from germline, CDR1 is SGHTA and CDR2 is FQGNSA. J lost 6 bases, V lost 1 base, and 3 bases had no gene match. CDR3 region: CASSLDQGADTQYF. The CDR3, as DNA: TGTGCCAGCAGCTTAGACCAGGGGGCTGATACGCAGTATTTT.

This clonotype was observed at least ten times. The gene calls are TRBV19 and TRBJ2-1; 7 positions match TRBD2. V lost 5 bases, J lost 7 bases, and 5 bases stayed unmatched. The CDR3 contains 13 residues. CDR1 is LNHDA and CDR2 is SQIVND in the germline V gene (reference sequence). The CDR3 region is CASSEIGGNEQFF. The DNA of the CDR3 is TGTGCCAGTAGTGAGATCGGGGGGAATGAGCAGTTCTTC.

This clonotype was detected ten times or more. This chain uses TRBV28 with TRBJ2-2, with 7 bases identical to TRBD1. J was trimmed by 3 bases and V by 8 bases; bases with no gene match: 9. This CDR3 contains 15 residues. Per germline, CDR1 MDHEN and CDR2 SYDVKM. The CDR3 DNA reads as TGTGCCAGCGGGATTGGACAGGCCCACACCGGGGAGCTGTTTTTT. This encodes CASGIGQAHTGELFF.

This clonotype was found many times. The chain links TRBV6-1 to TRBJ1-1; 9 bases map to TRBD1. Germline lookup yields CDR1 MNHNS and CDR2 SASEGT. Trimming at V came to 5 bases and at J to 4 bases, leaving 8 bases not matched to a gene. The CDR3 extends over 15 amino acids. This CDR3 is CASSIDRGWGTEAFF. The CDR3 DNA follows: TGTGCCAGCAGTATAGACAGGGGGTGGGGCACTGAAGCTTTCTTT.

The chain uses TRBV7-9 and TRBJ2-1, with D perhaps matching TRBD1 (6 bases). Looked up from germline, CDR1 is SEHNR and CDR2 is FQNEAQ (reference sequence). The CDR3 contains 15 residues. V lost 6 bases and J 0 bases, leaving 12 bases between the germline ends. The CDR3 sequence is CASSVGAGSYNEQFF. CDR3 DNA sequence: TGTGCCAGCAGTGTGGGGGCAGGCTCCTACAATGAGCAGTTCTTC.